This TCR beta chain was found in a study of T cell repertoires in cytomegalovirus infection. Study-level information: Epitope selection comprised recently identified HLA-C-restricted CMV epitopes and well-studied HLA-B-restricted CMV epitopes. Signatures in public TCR beta sequences pointed to both CMV infection and matching HLA type. Study observations and caveats: Totalled public TCR beta family frequency picked out people who carried CMV plus the relevant HLA. In two of eight donors, the top clonotype was HLA-C-restricted CMV-specific.

This clonotype was picked up many times. The antigen remains undetermined. TCRdb ran MiXCR on the reads and lists one entry per CDR3 protein. The sample has about 920,000 distinct CDR3 sequences; roughly a third are singletons. CDR1 SGHKS and CDR2 YYEKEE come from the germline V gene (reference sequence). V lost 3 bases to trimming and J lost 10 bases, with 11 bases between them. The CDR3 is 12 residues long. The source of this sequence is a human donor in good health (CMV status not recorded). Some clones in this sample may be carry-over from other donors' samples. This specimen consisted of cultured CD8+ T cells from PBMCs, obtained from culture after CMV antigen stimulation. This chain uses TRBV5-5 with TRBJ2-1, with no clear D. Here the CDR3 DNA reads TGTGCCAGCAGCTCCAGCTCTTACGAGCAGTTCTTC. It is translated as CASSSSSYEQFF.